This TCR beta chain originates from a study of STAT3 mutations in large granular lymphocyte leukemia. Study findings and constraints: Samples missed the first appearance of the clone. Every T-cell large granular lymphocyte leukemia patient had at least one immunodominant TCR beta clonotype.

With regard to this clone: Antigen specificity is unknown.

Only in-frame clones appear in the TCRdb table, and some are missing; sequencing was by immunoSEQ multiplex PCR. The data show around 13,000 clones, with about nine tenths seen just once and 33% held by the top ten. Germline V gene data show CDR1 as WNHNN and CDR2 as SYGVQD (reference sequence). Trimming took off 6 bases at V and 4 bases at J, with 1 base between the two ends. The CDR3 is 9 amino acids. J is TRBJ2-7 and V is TRBV10-1; D not certain. Sequenced sample: peripheral blood mononuclear cells. This TCR was recovered from a man aged 40-50 years with T-cell large granular lymphocyte leukemia. Some clones in this sample may be carry-over from other donors' samples. The chain's CDR3 is CASRYEQYF. CDR3 sequence (DNA): TGCGCCAGCAGGTACGAGCAGTACTTC.